This T cell receptor beta chain was identified during a study of CD8+CD57+ T cells in acquired aplastic anemia. For the study at large: Recorded DNA amounts for sorted CD4+ and CD8+ cells had an average of around 3 ug. Overall study results and limits: Found in both controls and patients were twenty-nine CD8+ CDR3 sequences.

This clonotype has a handful of counts. Its specificity is unknown. This CDR3 has 13 amino acids. The V gene lost 8 bases and the J gene lost 1 base, with 12 bases spanning the gap. Germline CDR1 and CDR2: SNHLY and FYNNEI. In patients chosen for sequencing, flow cytometry had shown CD8+CD57+ cell expansion. Each patient had severe acquired aplastic anemia. Patients had received no therapy at the time of blood sampling. Template material for TCR beta VDJ and CDR3 profiling consisted of genomic DNA. TCRdb recomputed calls from the reads with MiXCR, one row per CDR3 protein. The data show over 40,000 distinct CDR3 sequences, over 55% seen once.

This chain connects TRBV2 to TRBJ2-7, with unresolved D. The TCR comes from a human donor with aplastic anemia. Sequenced material: sorted CD4+, CD8+, or CD8+CD57+ T cells (not recorded which) from PBMCs. CDR3 sequence reads: CASVPASSYEQYF. CDR3 DNA: TGTGCCAGCGTACCCGCGTCGTCCTACGAGCAGTACTTC.